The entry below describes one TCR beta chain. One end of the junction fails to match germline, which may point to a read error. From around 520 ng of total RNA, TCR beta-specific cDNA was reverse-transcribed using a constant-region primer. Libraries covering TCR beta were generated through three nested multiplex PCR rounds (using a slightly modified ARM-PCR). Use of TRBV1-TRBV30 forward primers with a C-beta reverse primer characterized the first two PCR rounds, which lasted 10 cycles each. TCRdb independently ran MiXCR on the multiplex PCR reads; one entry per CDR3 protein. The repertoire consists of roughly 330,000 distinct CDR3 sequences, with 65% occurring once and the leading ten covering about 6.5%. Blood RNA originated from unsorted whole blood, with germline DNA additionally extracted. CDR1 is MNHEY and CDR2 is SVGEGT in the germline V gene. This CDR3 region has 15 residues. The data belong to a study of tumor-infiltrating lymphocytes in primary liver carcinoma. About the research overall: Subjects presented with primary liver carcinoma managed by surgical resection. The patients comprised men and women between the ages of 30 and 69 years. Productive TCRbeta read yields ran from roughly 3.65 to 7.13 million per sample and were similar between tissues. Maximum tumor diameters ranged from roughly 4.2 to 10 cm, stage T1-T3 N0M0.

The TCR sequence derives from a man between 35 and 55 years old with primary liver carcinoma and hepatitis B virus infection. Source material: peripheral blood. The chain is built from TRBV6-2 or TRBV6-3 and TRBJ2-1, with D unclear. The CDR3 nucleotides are TGTGCCAGAAGTAAGGGAAGGGCTTCCTACAATGAGCAGCTCTTC. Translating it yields CARSKGRASYNEQLF.